The entry below gives a single TCR beta chain sequence along with its context. Sequenced by immunoSEQ multiplex PCR; TCRdb stores in-frame clones only, minus some. The profile covers 3,400 or so clones, with roughly a quarter appearing a single time and 6.5% to 9.5% taken by the ten largest. The data were obtained in a study of T cells in localized non-small cell lung cancer. CDR1 SGHNT and CDR2 YENEEA come from the germline V gene. V was trimmed by 3 bases and J by 2 bases, leaving 10 bases between them. This CDR3 is 14 amino acids long. The chain employs TRBV11-3 and TRBJ1-2; D gene ambiguous. This receptor was obtained from a woman between 35 and 70 years old with stage I lung adenocarcinoma. Sequencing used lung tumor tissue, obtained before any cancer treatment. CDR3 sequence reads: CASSFAGTNYGYTF. DNA for the CDR3: TGTGCCAGCAGCTTCGCGGGAACCAACTATGGCTACACCTTC.